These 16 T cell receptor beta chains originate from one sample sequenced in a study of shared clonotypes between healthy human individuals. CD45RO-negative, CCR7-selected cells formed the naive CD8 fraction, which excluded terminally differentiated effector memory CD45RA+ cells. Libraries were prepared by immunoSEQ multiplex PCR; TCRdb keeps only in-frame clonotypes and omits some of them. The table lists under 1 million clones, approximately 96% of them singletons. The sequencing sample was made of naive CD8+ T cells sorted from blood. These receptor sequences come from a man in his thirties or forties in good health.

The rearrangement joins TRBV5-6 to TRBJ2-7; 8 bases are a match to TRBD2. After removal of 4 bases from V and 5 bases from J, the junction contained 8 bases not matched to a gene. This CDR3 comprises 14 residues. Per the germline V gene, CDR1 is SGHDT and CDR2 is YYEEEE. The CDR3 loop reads CASSPGGNPHEQYF. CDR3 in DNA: TGTGCCAGCAGCCCGGGGGGGAATCCTCACGAGCAGTACTTC.

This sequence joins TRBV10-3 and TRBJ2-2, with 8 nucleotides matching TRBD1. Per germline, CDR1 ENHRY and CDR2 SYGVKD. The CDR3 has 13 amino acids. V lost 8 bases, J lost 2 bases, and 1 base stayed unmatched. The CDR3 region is CAIQGANTGELFF. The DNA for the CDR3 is TGTGCCATCCAGGGGGCAAACACCGGGGAGCTGTTTTTT.

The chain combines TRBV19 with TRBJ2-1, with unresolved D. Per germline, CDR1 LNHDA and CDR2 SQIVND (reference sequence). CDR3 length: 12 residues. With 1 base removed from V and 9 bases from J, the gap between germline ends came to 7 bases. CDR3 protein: CASSIVFGEQFF. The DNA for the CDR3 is TGTGCCAGTAGTATAGTGTTTGGTGAGCAGTTCTTC.

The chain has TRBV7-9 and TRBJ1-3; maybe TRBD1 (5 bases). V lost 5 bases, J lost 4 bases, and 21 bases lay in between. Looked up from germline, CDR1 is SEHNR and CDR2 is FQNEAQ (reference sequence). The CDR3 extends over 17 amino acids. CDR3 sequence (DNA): TGTGCCAGCAGCGAAATCCCCCGGGGCCCTGAAGGAAACACCATATATTTT. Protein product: CASSEIPRGPEGNTIYF.

The CDR3 here is CASSAAEGRTQYF. CDR3 in DNA: TGTGCCAGCAGCGCAGCTGAGGGGCGGACCCAGTACTTC. V and J are TRBV9 and TRBJ2-5; D is perhaps TRBD1 or TRBD2 (5 bases each). The V end lost 3 bases, the J end lost 7 bases, and 13 bases lay between the germline ends. Germline CDR1 is SGDLS and CDR2 is YYNGEE. The CDR3 loop spans 13 amino acids.

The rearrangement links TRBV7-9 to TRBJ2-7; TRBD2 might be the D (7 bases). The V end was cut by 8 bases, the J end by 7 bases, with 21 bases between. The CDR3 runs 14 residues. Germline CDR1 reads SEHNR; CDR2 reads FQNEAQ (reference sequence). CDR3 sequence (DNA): TGTGCCAGCTGCCCGTCGGGGGGCTCGTTAGAGCAGTACTTC. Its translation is CASCPSGGSLEQYF.

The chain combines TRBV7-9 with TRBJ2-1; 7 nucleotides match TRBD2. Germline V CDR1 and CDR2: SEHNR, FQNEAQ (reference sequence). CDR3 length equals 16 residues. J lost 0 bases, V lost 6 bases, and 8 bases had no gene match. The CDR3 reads CASSHPSGGSYNEQFF. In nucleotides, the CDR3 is TGTGCCAGCAGTCACCCTAGCGGAGGCTCCTACAATGAGCAGTTCTTC. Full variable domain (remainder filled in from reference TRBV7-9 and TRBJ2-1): DTGVSQNPRHKITKRGQNVTFRCDPISEHNRLYWYRQTLGQGPEFLTYFQNEAQLEKSRLLSDRFSAERPKGSFSTLEIQRTEQGDSAMYLCASSHPSGGSYNEQFFGPGTRLTVL.

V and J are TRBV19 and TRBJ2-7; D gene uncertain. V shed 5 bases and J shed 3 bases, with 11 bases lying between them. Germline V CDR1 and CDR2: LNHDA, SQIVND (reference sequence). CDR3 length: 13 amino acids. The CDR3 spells CASSWELDYEQYF. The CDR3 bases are TGTGCCAGTAGTTGGGAATTGGACTACGAGCAGTACTTC.

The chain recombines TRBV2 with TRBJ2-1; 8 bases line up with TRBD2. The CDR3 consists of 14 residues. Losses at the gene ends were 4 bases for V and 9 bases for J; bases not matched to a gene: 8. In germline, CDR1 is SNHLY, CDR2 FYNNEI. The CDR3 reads CASSVSGSGGEQFF. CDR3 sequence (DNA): TGTGCCAGCAGTGTAAGCGGGAGTGGGGGTGAGCAGTTCTTC.

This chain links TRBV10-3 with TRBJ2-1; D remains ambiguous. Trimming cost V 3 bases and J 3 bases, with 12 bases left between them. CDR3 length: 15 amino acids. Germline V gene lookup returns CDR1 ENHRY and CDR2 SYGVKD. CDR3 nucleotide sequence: TGTGCCATCAGTGAAGGTCCCGGGCGCTACAATGAGCAGTTCTTC. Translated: CAISEGPGRYNEQFF.

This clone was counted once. The CDR3 region has the DNA TGTGCCAGCAGCTTAGGGTTGGGACAGGGGCCCTCATCGGACGAGCAGTACTTC. This sequence encodes CASSLGLGQGPSSDEQYF. This chain links TRBV7-2 with TRBJ2-7, with 10 bases matching TRBD1. The germline CDR1 and CDR2 sequences are SGHTA and FQGNSA. The J segment lost 5 bases and the V segment lost 1 base, leaving 14 bases of the junction unmatched. CDR3 size: 18 residues.

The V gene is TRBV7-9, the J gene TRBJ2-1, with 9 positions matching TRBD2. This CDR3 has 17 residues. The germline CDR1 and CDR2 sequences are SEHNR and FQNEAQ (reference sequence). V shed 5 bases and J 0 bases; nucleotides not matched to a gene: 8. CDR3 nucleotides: TGTGCCAGCAGCCCGCGACTAGCGGAAAGCTCCTACAATGAGCAGTTCTTC. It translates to CASSPRLAESSYNEQFF.

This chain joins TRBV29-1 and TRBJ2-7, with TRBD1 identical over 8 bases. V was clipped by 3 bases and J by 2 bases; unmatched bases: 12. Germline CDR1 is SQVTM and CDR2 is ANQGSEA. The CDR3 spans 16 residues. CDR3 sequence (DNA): TGCAGCGTTGACTTCCCGACAGGGGCCGGAGCCTACGAGCAGTACTTC. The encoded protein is CSVDFPTGAGAYEQYF.

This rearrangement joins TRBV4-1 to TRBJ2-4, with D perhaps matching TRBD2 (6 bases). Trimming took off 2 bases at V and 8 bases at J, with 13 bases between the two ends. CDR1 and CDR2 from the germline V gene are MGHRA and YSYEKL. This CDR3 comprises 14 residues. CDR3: CASSQRTGVDIQYF. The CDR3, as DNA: TGCGCCAGCAGCCAAAGGACGGGGGTGGACATTCAGTACTTC.

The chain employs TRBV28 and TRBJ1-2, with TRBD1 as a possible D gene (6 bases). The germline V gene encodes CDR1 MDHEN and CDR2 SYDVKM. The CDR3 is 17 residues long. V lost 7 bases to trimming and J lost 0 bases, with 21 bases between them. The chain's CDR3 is CASTLEGVRLSNYGYTF. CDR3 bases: TGTGCCAGCACCCTAGAGGGGGTGAGGCTTTCTAACTATGGCTACACCTTC.

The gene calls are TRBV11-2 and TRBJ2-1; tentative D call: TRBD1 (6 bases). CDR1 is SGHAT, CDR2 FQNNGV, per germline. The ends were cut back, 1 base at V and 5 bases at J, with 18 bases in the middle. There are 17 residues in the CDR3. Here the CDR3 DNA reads TGTGCCAGCAGCTTAGTGTTTCCGAGACGGACAGACAATGAGCAGTTCTTC. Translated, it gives CASSLVFPRRTDNEQFF.